This T cell receptor (beta chain) originates from a study of CD8+ T cells in alopecia areata. Study information: It was oral tofacitinib, at 5 to 10 mg twice daily, that treated patients received.

Sorting of PBMCs yielded the CD4+ and CD8+ T cells. Following RNA extraction, reverse transcription yielded cDNA that acted as the sequencing template. Assay: immunoSEQ multiplex PCR; the TCRdb copy retains only in-frame clones and omits some. This table holds approximately 140,000 clones, around 86% found once. For this clone: Its cognate antigen is unknown. The junction departs from the called germline gene at one end, perhaps through a read error.

Germline V gene data show CDR1 as LNHDA and CDR2 as SQIVND (reference sequence). CDR3 size: 14 residues. The study, taken as a whole, reports: TCR sharing across patients was less clear than in mice, possibly HLA-related.

The sequencing used CD8+ T cells sorted from blood, collected at week 0. The chain employs TRBV19 and TRBJ2-7, with D possibly being TRBD1 or TRBD2 (5 bases each). This sequence originates from a human donor with alopecia areata. Here the CDR3 DNA reads TGTGCCAGTAGGCAGGGTAGCGACTTCTACGAACAGTACTTC. This gives the protein CASRQGSDFYEQYF.